The source of this T cell receptor beta chain is a study of blood T cell repertoires in COVID-19. Generated by immunoSEQ multiplex PCR, the TCRdb table keeps only in-frame clones and is missing some. This sample has around 120,000 clones, with roughly nine tenths found just once. As for this clone: Additional DNA sequences in this sample encode the identical CDR3.

The V end was cut by 2 bases, the J end by 5 bases, with 10 bases between. From germline, CDR1 is GTSNPN and CDR2 SVGIG (reference sequence). This CDR3 spans 13 amino acids. Sequencing was carried out using peripheral blood. V is TRBV30 and J is TRBJ1-5, with a tentative D call TRBD1 (5 bases). The receptor was isolated from an elderly woman with acute or convalescent COVID-19. The CDR3 reads CAWSRTGDQPQHF. CDR3 coding DNA: TGTGCCTGGAGTCGAACGGGGGATCAGCCCCAGCATTTT.